The rows below give T cell receptor beta chains drawn from one sample of a study of identical twins. TCRdb re-derived calls from the 5' RACE reads in MiXCR, one entry per CDR3 protein. The repertoire has under 350,000 distinct CDR3 sequences, just under 9.5% of them found once; the top ten carry 6% to 8.5%. This sample was shared with a second study, whose subject was yellow fever vaccine responses in identical twins.

What was sequenced was CD8+ T cells sorted from blood. The receptors originated from a woman aged 18 to 35 in good health. Both conserved end residues are part of each CDR3. The D gene is left open where the match is weak. Clone size appears in some rows only: once, few, many, or a class for an expanded clone.

>few|TRBJ2-1|TRBV5-6|-
CASSPRGHPNDEQFF
TGTGCCAGCAGCCCCCGGGGGCACCCGAACGATGAGCAGTTCTTC
>few|TRBJ1-1|TRBV27|-
CASKGYQGKNTEAFF
TGTGCCAGCAAAGGCTACCAGGGAAAAAACACTGAAGCTTTCTTT
>-|TRBJ2-4|TRBV5-6|-
CASSSGWDGLAKNIQYF
TGTGCCAGCAGCTCCGGGTGGGACGGATTAGCCAAAAACATTCAGTACTTC
>few|TRBJ2-7|TRBV11-3|-
CASSLGYGYQQYF
TGTGCCAGCAGCTTGGGATATGGCTACCAGCAGTACTTC
>-|TRBJ2-5|TRBV7-8|TRBD1
CASSLWTGGETQYF
TGTGCCAGCAGCTTATGGACAGGGGGAGAGACCCAGTACTTC
>many|TRBJ2-1|TRBV6-2/TRBV6-3|-
CASSYPRGQLNEQFF
TGTGCCAGCAGTTACCCCAGGGGCCAGCTTAATGAGCAGTTCTTC
>few|TRBJ2-1|TRBV6-5|-
CASSYPLGGTYNEQFF
TGTGCCAGCAGTTACCCGCTGGGCGGGACCTACAATGAGCAGTTCTTC
>many|TRBJ2-5|TRBV29-1|TRBD2
CSVEARASGATYQETQYF
TGCAGCGTTGAAGCTAGGGCTAGCGGGGCAACGTACCAAGAGACCCAGTACTTC
>few|TRBJ2-3|TRBV13|-
CASSLLTSSTDTQYF
TGTGCCAGCAGCTTACTGACCTCTAGCACAGATACGCAGTATTTT
>few|TRBJ2-7|TRBV3-1|-
CASSQDPSHYEQYF
TGTGCCAGCAGCCAAGATCCGTCCCACTACGAGCAGTACTTC
>many|TRBJ2-3|TRBV5-5|-
CASSSTGTGDTQYF
TGTGCCAGCAGCTCCACAGGGACCGGAGATACGCAGTATTTT
>-|TRBJ2-3|TRBV5-1|TRBD2
CASTTGTLRGGANADTQYF
TGCGCCAGCACCACCGGGACGTTACGGGGGGGCGCGAATGCAGATACGCAGTATTTT
>few|TRBJ1-2|TRBV29-1|TRBD1
CSVENTRDRDAYGYTF
TGCAGCGTTGAAAACACCCGGGACAGGGACGCCTATGGCTACACCTTC
>-|TRBJ2-1|TRBV7-3|TRBD2
CASSDSVLAGGSSYNEQFF
TGTGCCAGCAGCGACTCCGTGCTAGCGGGGGGGTCCTCCTACAATGAGCAGTTCTTC
>few|TRBJ1-2|TRBV18|-
CASSPDENGYTF
TGTGCCAGCTCACCAGATGAGAATGGCTACACCTTC
>-|TRBJ2-5|TRBV29-1|-
CSVEGSAGRETQYF
TGCAGCGTTGAGGGGTCTGCCGGTCGGGAGACCCAGTACTTC